The 30 T cell receptor beta chains below come from one sample, sequenced in a study of T cells after yellow fever vaccination. One entry per CDR3 protein results from TCRdb running MiXCR on the 5' RACE reads. Among nearly 550,000 distinct CDR3 sequences listed, about 19% were seen once. Sequences were derived from PBMCs, sampled 15 days after the yellow fever booster vaccination. All receptors come from a young man who received the YFV17D yellow fever vaccine.

This clonotype was recorded a few times. The chain combines TRBV7-2 with TRBJ2-5; TRBD2 is a possible D gene (6 bases). In germline, CDR1 is SGHTA, CDR2 FQGNSA. V lost 0 bases to trimming and J lost 5 bases, with 10 bases between them. The CDR3 is 14 residues long. CDR3 sequence (DNA): TGTGCCAGCAGCTTAGCGAGGGAGGTGGAGACCCAGTACTTC. It is translated as CASSLAREVETQYF.

This chain connects TRBV4-3 to TRBJ2-1, with D perhaps being TRBD1 or TRBD2 (5 bases each). Looked up from germline, CDR1 is LGHNA and CDR2 is YSLEER. The CDR3 is 14 residues long. With 1 base removed from V and 9 bases from J, the gap between germline ends came to 13 bases. In DNA form, the CDR3 reads TGCGCCAGCAGCCAAGTGGGGCTAGCTGTTGAGCAGTTCTTC. As protein: CASSQVGLAVEQFF.

This clonotype was observed a handful of times. The chain couples TRBV28 to TRBJ1-5, with D hard to call. The CDR3 contains 13 residues. In germline, CDR1 is MDHEN, CDR2 SYDVKM. The germline V and J ends were trimmed by 7 bases and 2 bases, with 9 bases remaining between them. CDR3 DNA: TGTGCCAGCACTACCCAGGGCAATCAGCCCCAGCATTTT. This encodes CASTTQGNQPQHF.

This clonotype was seen repeatedly, ten times or more. The V gene is TRBV7-9, the J gene TRBJ2-2, with no clear D. With 9 bases removed from V and 1 base from J, the gap between germline ends came to 12 bases. CDR1 is SEHNR and CDR2 is FQNEAQ in the germline V gene (reference sequence). The length of the CDR3 is 14 residues. CDR3 nucleotides: TGTGCCAGTAGTGCCAGACTGAACACCGGGGAGCTGTTTTTT. Protein product: CASSARLNTGELFF. The full variable domain, in which reference TRBV7-9 and TRBJ2-2 provide the parts outside the CDR3, is DTGVSQNPRHKITKRGQNVTFRCDPISEHNRLYWYRQTLGQGPEFLTYFQNEAQLEKSRLLSDRFSAERPKGSFSTLEIQRTEQGDSAMYLCASSARLNTGELFFGEGSRLTVL.

As to this clonotype: One end of the junction is discordant with germline, which a read error may explain. CDR3 sequence (DNA): TGCGCCAGCAGCGACCGACAGGGGACGGGTTCTGGCTGCACCTTC. Its protein is CASSDRQGTGSGCTF. This sequence joins TRBV5-1 and TRBJ1-2, with 8 bases identical to TRBD1. CDR3 length: 15 amino acids. Germline assignment: CDR1 SGHRS and CDR2 YFSETQ.

The gene calls are TRBV5-4 and TRBJ2-6; the match to TRBD1 covers 9 bases. Germline V gene lookup returns CDR1 SGHNT and CDR2 YYREEE (reference sequence). CDR3 length: 15 residues. V was pared by 6 bases and J by 2 bases, with 3 bases of the junction left unmatched. The CDR3 nucleotides are TGTGCCAGCAACCGACAGGGGGCTGGGGCCAACGTCCTGACTTTC. Amino acids: CASNRQGAGANVLTF.

V is TRBV7-2 and J is TRBJ2-3, with 9 nucleotides matching TRBD2. CDR3 size: 16 residues. Germline CDR1 and CDR2: SGHTA and FQGNSA. V shed 1 base, J shed 2 bases, and the junction held 4 bases outside the gene matches. CDR3 protein: CASSLVLAGNTDTQYF. The CDR3 DNA follows: TGTGCCAGCAGCTTAGTCCTAGCGGGAAACACAGATACGCAGTATTTT.

This chain links TRBV7-2 with TRBJ1-3, with a weak D call TRBD1 (5 bases). In germline, CDR1 is SGHTA, CDR2 FQGNSA. The V and J ends lost 4 bases and 1 base respectively, with 14 bases between them. The CDR3 length is 16 residues. The chain's CDR3 is CASSSHFRTSGNTIYF. Here the CDR3 DNA reads TGTGCCAGCAGCTCACACTTTCGGACATCTGGAAACACCATATATTTT. Full variable domain (rest looked up from reference TRBV7-2 and TRBJ1-3): GAGVSQSPSNKVTEKGKDVELRCDPISGHTALYWYRQSLGQGLEFLIYFQGNSAPDKSGLPSDRFSAERTGGSVSTLTIQRTQQEDSAVYLCASSSHFRTSGNTIYFGEGSWLTVV.

V and J are TRBV10-3 and TRBJ2-2, with 14 bases matching TRBD2. The CDR3 loop spans 17 amino acids. V was clipped by 8 bases and J by 5 bases; unmatched bases: 10. Germline V gene data show CDR1 as ENHRY and CDR2 as SYGVKD. The CDR3 nucleotides are TGTGCCATCTGGGGACTAGCGGGAGCCGTCGTTACCGGGGAGCTGTTTTTT. Protein product: CAIWGLAGAVVTGELFF.

This clonotype has a handful of counts. The chain joins TRBV7-9 to TRBJ1-1; D is ambiguous. The CDR3 covers 14 residues. Germline-derived CDR1 and CDR2 are SEHNR and FQNEAQ (reference sequence). The ends were cut back, 1 base at V and 4 bases at J, with 10 bases in the middle. The CDR3 sequence is CASSLGRVGTEAFF. The DNA of the CDR3 is TGTGCCAGCAGCTTAGGAAGGGTGGGCACTGAAGCTTTCTTT.

This clonotype was recorded a few times. V and J are TRBV7-2 and TRBJ2-1, with D hard to call. The CDR3 totals 14 residues. Looked up from germline, CDR1 is SGHTA and CDR2 is FQGNSA. With 5 bases removed from V and 9 bases from J, the gap between germline ends came to 17 bases. CDR3 sequence (DNA): TGTGCCAGCAGCGCCCTCCTGAATTCGGTTGAGCAGTTCTTC. The encoded protein is CASSALLNSVEQFF.

There are a few counts of this clonotype. This chain links TRBV7-2 with TRBJ2-3; no reliable D call. From germline, CDR1 is SGHTA and CDR2 FQGNSA. V gave up 5 bases and J gave up 2 bases, with 14 bases separating them. CDR3 size: 15 residues. CDR3 residues: CASSGRGRHTDTQYF. In DNA, the CDR3 is TGTGCCAGCAGCGGCCGAGGCCGCCACACAGATACGCAGTATTTT.

The chain uses TRBV10-1 and TRBJ2-1; tentatively, D is TRBD2 (6 bases). Germline CDR1 and CDR2: WNHNN and SYGVQD (reference sequence). The CDR3 loop spans 15 amino acids. The V and J ends lost 2 bases and 7 bases respectively, with 15 bases between them. CDR3 sequence reads: CASSEVTRLPNEQFF. The CDR3 DNA follows: TGCGCCAGCAGTGAGGTGACTAGGCTCCCTAATGAGCAGTTCTTC.

This chain joins TRBV20-1 and TRBJ2-1; tentative D call: TRBD2 (6 bases). Per germline, CDR1 DFQATT and CDR2 SNEGSKA (reference sequence). The CDR3 length is 15 residues. Trimming shortened V by 4 bases and J by 2 bases, and 15 bases separated the two germline ends. The CDR3 DNA is TGCAGTGCTAAATTACTGGGGGGACCCTACAATGAGCAGTTCTTC. It specifies CSAKLLGGPYNEQFF.

This clonotype was picked up a small number of times. This chain uses TRBV19 with TRBJ2-7, with 7 bases that match TRBD2. CDR1 is LNHDA and CDR2 is SQIVND in the germline V gene (reference sequence). This CDR3 has 14 residues. V lost 9 bases and J lost 0; bases outside the gene matches: 8. The CDR3 loop is CASAIGGGSYEQYF. CDR3 nucleotides: TGTGCCAGCGCCATTGGGGGGGGCTCCTACGAGCAGTACTTC.

The chain carries TRBV29-1 and TRBJ1-1; a weak D match, TRBD1 (5 bases). V lost 2 bases, J lost 4 bases, and 14 bases lay in between. The CDR3 covers 14 residues. Germline V gene data show CDR1 as SQVTM and CDR2 as ANQGSEA. The CDR3 loop reads CSVEKPGRSTEAFF. The CDR3 DNA follows: TGCAGCGTTGAAAAGCCAGGGAGGAGCACTGAAGCTTTCTTT.

This chain links TRBV10-3 with TRBJ1-5, with D perhaps matching TRBD1 (6 bases). Per germline, CDR1 ENHRY and CDR2 SYGVKD. This CDR3 has 16 residues. V lost 5 bases, J lost 2 bases, and 16 bases lay in between. This chain's CDR3 is CAISKQGPRGNQPQHF. DNA for the CDR3: TGTGCCATCAGTAAACAGGGCCCAAGGGGCAATCAGCCCCAGCATTTT.

This clonotype was detected a few times. V and J are TRBV20-1 and TRBJ1-5, with a weak D call TRBD1 (5 bases). CDR3 length: 15 amino acids. The ends were cut back, 4 bases at V and 0 bases at J, with 13 bases in the middle. Looked up from germline, CDR1 is DFQATT and CDR2 is SNEGSKA (reference sequence). The CDR3 coding sequence is TGCAGTGCTACCCAAGGACATTATAGCAATCAGCCCCAGCATTTT. It encodes CSATQGHYSNQPQHF.

This clonotype was counted only a few times. The chain links TRBV3-1 to TRBJ2-7; 7 positions agree with TRBD1. Trimming cost V 4 bases and J 2 bases; bases outside gene matches: 11. This CDR3 has 16 amino acids. Germline V CDR1 and CDR2: LGHDT, YNNKEL (reference sequence). Written as DNA, the CDR3 is TGTGCCAGCAGCCCCCAAGGGACAGCCGGGCCCTACGAGCAGTACTTC. It specifies CASSPQGTAGPYEQYF.

The chain joins TRBV20-1 to TRBJ2-1; TRBD1 agrees at 10 bases. The CDR3 extends over 13 amino acids. V shed 5 bases and J 7 bases; nucleotides not matched to a gene: 5. Germline V gives CDR1 DFQATT, CDR2 SNEGSKA (reference sequence). CDR3 residues: CSASTGGMNEQFF. As DNA, the CDR3 is TGCAGTGCTTCGACAGGGGGCATGAATGAGCAGTTCTTC.

The chain uses TRBV6-2 or TRBV6-3 and TRBJ1-2, with 8 bases fitting TRBD1. The CDR3 has 16 amino acids. Germline V gene lookup returns CDR1 MNHEY and CDR2 SVGEGT. Trimming removed 6 bases from V and 3 bases from J; junction bases left unmatched: 12. CDR3 bases: TGTGCCAGCAGAAAGGGAGCGGGACAGGCTTACTATGGCTACACCTTC. This translates into CASRKGAGQAYYGYTF.

This clonotype was picked up a small number of times. V gene TRBV14 combines with J gene TRBJ2-6; D unclear. Between the trimmed V and J ends, which lost 1 base and 2 bases, there was a span of 15 bases. In germline, CDR1 is SGHDN, CDR2 FVKESK. The CDR3 spans 18 residues. The CDR3 DNA is TGTGCCAGCAGCCAAGTGAAGAGAAAGGCGGCTGGGGCCAACGTCCTGACTTTC. It is translated as CASSQVKRKAAGANVLTF.

This chain links TRBV12-3 or TRBV12-4 with TRBJ1-2, with D uncertain. The CDR3 has 13 amino acids. V was cut by 6 bases and J by 6 bases, with 14 bases left in between. The chain's CDR3 is CASSSSSGDGYTF. CDR3 nucleotides: TGTGCCAGCAGCAGTAGTTCCGGGGATGGCTACACCTTC.

This clonotype was observed a few times. This rearrangement joins TRBV7-9 to TRBJ2-3, with TRBD2 matching 13 bases. The J segment lost 3 bases and the V segment lost 3 bases, leaving 6 bases of the junction unmatched. The germline V gene encodes CDR1 SEHNR and CDR2 FQNEAQ (reference sequence). This CDR3 is built from 17 residues. For the CDR3, the DNA is TGTGCCAGCAGCTTGACCCGGACTAGCGGGAGAACAGATACGCAGTATTTT. Protein sequence: CASSLTRTSGRTDTQYF.

The genes are TRBV12-3 or TRBV12-4 and TRBJ2-7; 10 nucleotides line up with TRBD2. The ends lost 4 bases at V and 4 bases at J; junction bases unmatched: 10. The CDR3 length is 16 residues. In nucleotides, the CDR3 is TGTGCCAGCAGTTCCCGAGGGACTAGCGAATCTTACGAGCAGTACTTC. Translating it yields CASSSRGTSESYEQYF.

V usage is TRBV5-6 and J usage is TRBJ2-7; D ambiguous. The CDR3 extends over 15 amino acids. Germline V gene lookup returns CDR1 SGHDT and CDR2 YYEEEE. V lost 0 bases and J 0 bases, leaving 10 bases between the germline ends. CDR3 sequence: CASSLVSGHSYEQYF. CDR3 nucleotides: TGTGCCAGCAGCTTGGTGTCTGGGCACTCCTACGAGCAGTACTTC.

This clonotype appeared a few times. V usage is TRBV2 and J usage is TRBJ2-7; D is unclear. The CDR3 has 12 amino acids. Between the trimmed V and J ends, which lost 6 bases and 7 bases, there was a span of 13 bases. Germline loops: CDR1 SNHLY, CDR2 FYNNEI. CDR3 amino acids: CASREPAREQYF. For the CDR3, the DNA is TGTGCCAGCAGGGAACCCGCCCGGGAGCAGTACTTC. Complete variable domain (other parts from reference TRBV2 and TRBJ2-7): EPEVTQTPSHQVTQMGQEVILRCVPISNHLYFYWYRQILGQKVEFLVSFYNNEISEKSEIFDDQFSVERPDGSNFTLKIRSTKLEDSAMYFCASREPAREQYFGPGTRLTVT.

This clonotype was counted between two and nine times. The rearrangement joins TRBV12-3 or TRBV12-4 to TRBJ2-3; D perhaps matches TRBD2 (5 bases). Trimming shortened V by 5 bases and J by 2 bases, and 17 bases separated the two germline ends. The CDR3 extends over 16 amino acids. In DNA form, the CDR3 reads TGTGCCAGCAGTCTCTCAGCGGTGCTGTCCACAGATACGCAGTATTTT. Translating gives CASSLSAVLSTDTQYF.

This clonotype was counted between two and nine times. The chain carries TRBV20-1 and TRBJ2-3; 9 bases align to TRBD2. CDR1 DFQATT and CDR2 SNEGSKA come from the germline V gene (reference sequence). The V gene end was trimmed by 0 bases and the J gene end by 1 base; junction bases not matched to a gene: 8. The CDR3 totals 17 residues. CDR3 residues: CSARDRIGTSRTDTQYF. The CDR3, as DNA: TGCAGTGCTAGAGATCGGATTGGGACTAGCCGCACAGATACGCAGTATTTT.

In this sample, this clonotype turned up once. The chain carries TRBV20-1 and TRBJ2-1, with 14 bases aligning to TRBD2. The CDR3 is made up of 16 amino acids. In germline, CDR1 is DFQATT, CDR2 SNEGSKA (reference sequence). Germline trimming cut 3 bases from V and 8 bases from J; bases unmatched to any gene: 9. The CDR3 bases are TGCAGTGCTAGCGGAAAGGGACTAGCGGGAGTGGATGAGCAGTTCTTC. Translating gives CSASGKGLAGVDEQFF.